These T cell receptor beta chains were read from a single sample in a study of OX40 agonist ivuxolimab in advanced cancers. Clones were read by immunoSEQ multiplex PCR, and TCRdb kept only the in-frame ones, dropping some. The sample contains 22,000 or so clones, roughly 90% of which appear only once. The sequenced sample was CD4+ or CD8+ T cells sorted from blood, obtained in a trial of the OX40 agonist ivuxolimab. The receptors originated from an adult with an advanced solid tumor such as melanoma, head and neck, liver or kidney cancer. The CDR3 runs from the conserved cysteine through the conserved F or W. The order of the fields is V gene, D gene, J gene, clone size, CDR3 protein, CDR3 DNA. D genes are given only for firm matches. Some rows mark clone size as missing; the rest say once, few, many or name a class of expanded clone.

v_gene: TRBV18
d_gene: TRBD2
j_gene: TRBJ2-1
abundance: .
CDR3aa: CASSPTSGPSYNEQFF
CDR3nt: TGTGCCAGCTCGCCTACTAGCGGTCCTTCCTACAATGAGCAGTTCTTC

v_gene: TRBV29-1
d_gene: TRBD1
j_gene: TRBJ2-7
abundance: .
CDR3aa: CSVEDRVYEQYF
CDR3nt: TGCAGCGTCGAGGACAGGGTTTACGAGCAGTACTTC

v_gene: TRBV7-9
d_gene: TRBD1
j_gene: TRBJ1-5
abundance: .
CDR3aa: CASSLEQGYSNQPQHF
CDR3nt: TGTGCCAGCAGCTTAGAACAGGGGTATAGCAATCAGCCCCAGCATTTT

v_gene: TRBV27
d_gene: .
j_gene: TRBJ2-7
abundance: .
CDR3aa: CASSFSGPTYEQYF
CDR3nt: TGTGCCAGCAGTTTCTCAGGGCCGACCTACGAGCAGTACTTC

v_gene: TRBV25-1
d_gene: .
j_gene: TRBJ2-1
abundance: .
CDR3aa: CASSGGGINEQFF
CDR3nt: TGTGCCAGCAGTGGCGGAGGGATCAATGAGCAGTTCTTC

v_gene: TRBV5-4
d_gene: .
j_gene: TRBJ2-3
abundance: .
CDR3aa: CASSFRQERDTQYF
CDR3nt: TGTGCCAGCAGCTTCCGACAGGAAAGAGATACGCAGTATTTT

v_gene: TRBV27
d_gene: .
j_gene: TRBJ2-1
abundance: .
CDR3aa: CASRGATFRSYNEQFF
CDR3nt: TGTGCCAGCAGGGGGGCGACTTTCCGCTCCTACAATGAGCAGTTCTTC

v_gene: TRBV5-8
d_gene: .
j_gene: TRBJ2-7
abundance: .
CDR3aa: CASSPLYEQYF
CDR3nt: TGTGCCAGCAGCCCCCTCTACGAGCAGTACTTC

v_gene: TRBV7-9
d_gene: TRBD2
j_gene: TRBJ2-7
abundance: few
CDR3aa: CASTNSGDGYEQYF
CDR3nt: TGTGCCAGCACTAATAGCGGGGACGGCTACGAGCAGTACTTC

v_gene: TRBV10-3
d_gene: .
j_gene: TRBJ1-2
abundance: .
CDR3aa: CAISGGDGYTF
CDR3nt: TGTGCCATCAGTGGAGGGGACGGCTACACCTTC

v_gene: TRBV5-6
d_gene: .
j_gene: TRBJ2-7
abundance: .
CDR3aa: CASSSERDHSYEQYF
CDR3nt: TGTGCCAGCAGCTCCGAACGGGACCACTCCTACGAGCAGTACTTC

v_gene: TRBV27
d_gene: TRBD1
j_gene: TRBJ1-1
abundance: few
CDR3aa: CASSLSGTGSTEAFF
CDR3nt: TGTGCCAGCAGTCTGTCCGGGACAGGGTCCACTGAAGCTTTCTTT

v_gene: TRBV5-5
d_gene: .
j_gene: TRBJ2-7
abundance: .
CDR3aa: CASSLASEQYF
CDR3nt: TGTGCCAGCAGCTTGGCGAGCGAGCAGTACTTC

v_gene: TRBV29-1
d_gene: .
j_gene: TRBJ2-5
abundance: .
CDR3aa: CSVEEDQRETQYF
CDR3nt: TGCAGCGTTGAAGAGGATCAGCGAGAGACCCAGTACTTC

v_gene: TRBV9
d_gene: TRBD2
j_gene: TRBJ2-1
abundance: .
CDR3aa: CASAGLAYEQFF
CDR3nt: TGTGCCAGCGCGGGACTAGCGTATGAGCAGTTCTTC

v_gene: TRBV6-6
d_gene: .
j_gene: TRBJ2-5
abundance: once
CDR3aa: CASSYSTEQETQYF
CDR3nt: TGTGCCAGCAGTTACTCGACAGAACAAGAGACCCAGTACTTC

v_gene: TRBV28
d_gene: TRBD1
j_gene: TRBJ2-7
abundance: .
CDR3aa: CASSSTGTVQYEQYF
CDR3nt: TGTGCCAGCAGTTCCACCGGGACAGTGCAGTACGAGCAGTACTTC

v_gene: TRBV28
d_gene: .
j_gene: TRBJ1-2
abundance: .
CDR3aa: CASSRLPANYGYTF
CDR3nt: TGTGCCAGTAGTCGCCTCCCAGCTAACTATGGCTACACCTTC

v_gene: TRBV4-1
d_gene: TRBD2
j_gene: TRBJ2-7
abundance: .
CDR3aa: CASSQVSGTSYEQYF
CDR3nt: TGCGCCAGCAGCCAAGTCAGCGGGACCTCCTACGAGCAGTACTTC

v_gene: TRBV11-2
d_gene: .
j_gene: TRBJ2-7
abundance: .
CDR3aa: CASSSGSYEQYF
CDR3nt: TGTGCCAGCAGCTCAGGATCCTACGAGCAGTACTTC

v_gene: TRBV4-1
d_gene: TRBD2
j_gene: TRBJ2-3
abundance: .
CDR3aa: CATGLTAGVPDTQYF
CDR3nt: TGCGCCACCGGGCTTACAGCGGGAGTCCCAGATACGCAGTATTTT

v_gene: TRBV7-8
d_gene: .
j_gene: TRBJ2-7
abundance: .
CDR3aa: CASSFVSSPYEQYF
CDR3nt: TGTGCCAGCAGCTTCGTGTCCTCCCCATACGAGCAGTACTTC

v_gene: TRBV27
d_gene: .
j_gene: TRBJ2-1
abundance: .
CDR3aa: CASSLRRDEQFF
CDR3nt: TGTGCCAGCAGTCTTCGTCGGGATGAGCAGTTCTTC

v_gene: TRBV9
d_gene: .
j_gene: TRBJ2-3
abundance: .
CDR3aa: CASSASGATTDTQYF
CDR3nt: TGTGCCAGCAGCGCTTCGGGGGCCACCACAGATACGCAGTATTTT

v_gene: TRBV2
d_gene: TRBD2
j_gene: TRBJ2-1
abundance: .
CDR3aa: CASSVHLREISNEQFF
CDR3nt: TGTGCCAGCAGTGTTCATCTGCGGGAGATCAGCAATGAGCAGTTCTTC

v_gene: TRBV11-3
d_gene: TRBD1
j_gene: TRBJ1-2
abundance: .
CDR3aa: CASSLESDRNYGYTF
CDR3nt: TGTGCCAGCAGCTTAGAGTCGGACAGGAACTATGGCTACACCTTC

v_gene: TRBV28
d_gene: .
j_gene: TRBJ2-1
abundance: .
CDR3aa: CASSRNEAFF
CDR3nt: TGTGCCAGCAGTCGAAATGAAGCGTTCTTC

v_gene: TRBV25-1
d_gene: .
j_gene: TRBJ1-1
abundance: .
CDR3aa: CASSEPSGDTEAFF
CDR3nt: TGTGCCAGCAGTGAACCCTCAGGAGACACTGAAGCTTTCTTT

v_gene: TRBV30
d_gene: .
j_gene: TRBJ2-1
abundance: .
CDR3aa: CAWSSWRKPYNEQFF
CDR3nt: TGTGCCTGGAGCTCGTGGCGGAAACCCTACAATGAGCAGTTCTTC

v_gene: TRBV28
d_gene: TRBD2
j_gene: TRBJ2-7
abundance: .
CDR3aa: CASSVAGGSYEQYF
CDR3nt: TGTGCCAGCAGTGTAGCGGGAGGATCCTACGAGCAGTACTTC

v_gene: TRBV11-2
d_gene: TRBD2
j_gene: TRBJ2-1
abundance: .
CDR3aa: CASSSGLAGVEDEQFF
CDR3nt: TGTGCCAGCAGCTCGGGACTAGCGGGAGTGGAGGATGAGCAGTTCTTC

v_gene: TRBV6-1
d_gene: .
j_gene: TRBJ2-3
abundance: .
CDR3aa: CASSDGGVIRDTQYF
CDR3nt: TGTGCCAGCAGTGACGGAGGTGTGATCAGGGATACGCAGTATTTT

v_gene: TRBV28
d_gene: .
j_gene: TRBJ2-3
abundance: .
CDR3aa: CASSLVVTDTQYF
CDR3nt: TGTGCCAGCAGTTTGGTCGTGACAGATACGCAGTATTTT

v_gene: TRBV11-3
d_gene: .
j_gene: TRBJ2-3
abundance: .
CDR3aa: CASSWWDLRDTQYF
CDR3nt: TGTGCCAGCAGCTGGTGGGACCTGCGTGATACGCAGTATTTT

v_gene: TRBV5-1
d_gene: .
j_gene: TRBJ1-2
abundance: .
CDR3aa: CASSLYEVNYGYTF
CDR3nt: TGCGCCAGCAGCTTGTACGAGGTTAACTATGGCTACACCTTC

v_gene: TRBV4-1
d_gene: .
j_gene: TRBJ2-7
abundance: .
CDR3aa: CASSQDIGTLYEQYF
CDR3nt: TGCGCCAGCAGCCAAGATATAGGGACACTCTACGAGCAGTACTTC

v_gene: TRBV6-4
d_gene: TRBD2
j_gene: TRBJ2-5
abundance: .
CDR3aa: CASRKTSGSAETQYF
CDR3nt: TGTGCCAGCAGAAAGACTAGCGGGAGTGCAGAGACCCAGTACTTC

v_gene: TRBV5-4
d_gene: TRBD1
j_gene: TRBJ1-4
abundance: .
CDR3aa: CASSSTPTGQGGEKLFF
CDR3nt: TGTGCCAGCAGCTCAACACCGACGGGACAGGGAGGTGAAAAACTGTTTTTT

v_gene: TRBV29-1
d_gene: .
j_gene: TRBJ1-1
abundance: few
CDR3aa: CSFGRDGTEAFF
CDR3nt: TGCAGCTTCGGCCGTGATGGGACTGAAGCTTTCTTT

v_gene: TRBV7-7
d_gene: .
j_gene: TRBJ2-2
abundance: .
CDR3aa: CASSLVGPGELFF
CDR3nt: TGTGCTAGCAGCTTAGTAGGTCCCGGGGAGCTGTTTTTT

v_gene: TRBV28
d_gene: TRBD1
j_gene: TRBJ2-6
abundance: few
CDR3aa: CASSFWDRGLSGANVLTF
CDR3nt: TGTGCCAGCAGTTTTTGGGACAGGGGGCTCTCTGGGGCCAACGTCCTGACTTTC

v_gene: TRBV27
d_gene: .
j_gene: TRBJ2-1
abundance: .
CDR3aa: CASVTVGNEQFF
CDR3nt: TGTGCCAGCGTTACGGTGGGGAATGAGCAGTTCTTC

v_gene: TRBV11-3
d_gene: .
j_gene: TRBJ1-1
abundance: .
CDR3aa: CASSLGPTGTEAFF
CDR3nt: TGTGCCAGCAGCTTAGGGCCCACGGGCACTGAAGCTTTCTTT

v_gene: TRBV6-6
d_gene: TRBD2
j_gene: TRBJ2-1
abundance: .
CDR3aa: CASSLTSGANNEQFF
CDR3nt: TGTGCCAGCAGCCTCACTAGCGGGGCTAACAATGAGCAGTTCTTC

v_gene: TRBV5-4
d_gene: .
j_gene: TRBJ1-1
abundance: .
CDR3aa: CASSLRTANTEAFF
CDR3nt: TGTGCCAGCAGCTTAAGGACAGCGAACACTGAAGCTTTCTTT

v_gene: TRBV4-1
d_gene: .
j_gene: TRBJ1-1
abundance: .
CDR3aa: CASSQDGQMMNTEAFF
CDR3nt: TGCGCCAGCAGCCAAGACGGACAGATGATGAACACTGAAGCTTTCTTT

v_gene: TRBV28
d_gene: TRBD1
j_gene: TRBJ1-1
abundance: .
CDR3aa: CASSEDRDAEAFF
CDR3nt: TGTGCCAGCAGTGAGGACAGGGATGCTGAAGCTTTCTTT

v_gene: TRBV19
d_gene: .
j_gene: TRBJ2-7
abundance: medium-sized
CDR3aa: CASSIGHGYEQYF
CDR3nt: TGTGCCAGTAGTATTGGACACGGATACGAGCAGTACTTC

v_gene: TRBV7-6
d_gene: .
j_gene: TRBJ2-7
abundance: .
CDR3aa: CASSPAGYEQYF
CDR3nt: TGTGCCAGCAGCCCAGCAGGGTACGAGCAGTACTTC

v_gene: TRBV6-6
d_gene: TRBD1
j_gene: TRBJ1-1
abundance: .
CDR3aa: CASSYRWDRETEAFF
CDR3nt: TGTGCCAGCAGTTATAGGTGGGACAGGGAAACTGAAGCTTTCTTT

v_gene: TRBV19
d_gene: .
j_gene: TRBJ2-1
abundance: .
CDR3aa: CASSMGDRAYNEQFF
CDR3nt: TGTGCCAGTAGTATGGGGGACCGCGCCTACAATGAGCAGTTCTTC

v_gene: TRBV5-6
d_gene: .
j_gene: TRBJ2-1
abundance: .
CDR3aa: CASSSGVASYNEQFF
CDR3nt: TGTGCCAGCAGCTCGGGAGTAGCCTCCTACAATGAGCAGTTCTTC

v_gene: TRBV19
d_gene: TRBD2
j_gene: TRBJ2-1
abundance: once
CDR3aa: CASSLSSGRAYNEQFF
CDR3nt: TGTGCCAGTAGTCTCTCGAGCGGGAGGGCCTACAATGAGCAGTTCTTC

v_gene: TRBV5-6
d_gene: .
j_gene: TRBJ1-5
abundance: .
CDR3aa: CASSSSTRGNQPQHF
CDR3nt: TGTGCCAGCAGCTCTTCGACGAGGGGGAACCAGCCCCAGCATTTT

v_gene: TRBV27
d_gene: TRBD2
j_gene: TRBJ2-3
abundance: .
CDR3aa: CASSPPGAGAADTQYF
CDR3nt: TGTGCCAGCAGCCCCCCAGGAGCGGGAGCGGCAGATACGCAGTATTTT